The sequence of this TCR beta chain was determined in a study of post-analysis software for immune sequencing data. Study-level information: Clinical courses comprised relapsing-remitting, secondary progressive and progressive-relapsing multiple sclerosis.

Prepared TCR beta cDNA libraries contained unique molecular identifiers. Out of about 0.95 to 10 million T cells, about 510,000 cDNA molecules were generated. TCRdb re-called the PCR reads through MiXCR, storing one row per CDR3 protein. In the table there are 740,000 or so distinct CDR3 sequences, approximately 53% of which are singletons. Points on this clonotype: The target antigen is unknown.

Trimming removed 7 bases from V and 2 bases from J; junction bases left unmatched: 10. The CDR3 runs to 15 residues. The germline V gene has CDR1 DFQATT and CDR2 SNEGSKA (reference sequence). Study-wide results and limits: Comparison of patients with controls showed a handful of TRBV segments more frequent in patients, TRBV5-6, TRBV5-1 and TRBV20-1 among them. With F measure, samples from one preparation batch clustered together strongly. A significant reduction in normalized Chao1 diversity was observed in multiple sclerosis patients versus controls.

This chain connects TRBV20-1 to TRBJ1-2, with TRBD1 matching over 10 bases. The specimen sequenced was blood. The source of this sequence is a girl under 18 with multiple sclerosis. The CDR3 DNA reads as TGCAGTGTCCCAGTTCCGGGACAGGGGAACTATGGCTACACCTTC. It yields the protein CSVPVPGQGNYGYTF.